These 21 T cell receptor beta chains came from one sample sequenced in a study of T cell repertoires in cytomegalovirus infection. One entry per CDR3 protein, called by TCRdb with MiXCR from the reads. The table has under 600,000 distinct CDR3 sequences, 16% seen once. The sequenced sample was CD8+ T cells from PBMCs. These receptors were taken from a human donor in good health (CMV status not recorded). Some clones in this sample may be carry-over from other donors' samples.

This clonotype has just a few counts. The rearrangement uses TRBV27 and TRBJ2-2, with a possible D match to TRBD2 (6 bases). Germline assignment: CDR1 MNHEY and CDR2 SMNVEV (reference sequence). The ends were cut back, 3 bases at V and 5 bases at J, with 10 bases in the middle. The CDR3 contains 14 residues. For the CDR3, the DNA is TGTGCCAGCAGTTTCCGGGAGATTACCGGGGAGCTGTTTTTT. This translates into CASSFREITGELFF.

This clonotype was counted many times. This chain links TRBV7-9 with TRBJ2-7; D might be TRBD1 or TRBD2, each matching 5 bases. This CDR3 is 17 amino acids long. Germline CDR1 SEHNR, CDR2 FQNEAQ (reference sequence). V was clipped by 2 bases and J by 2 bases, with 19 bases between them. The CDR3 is CASSLTRRKGTPYEQYF. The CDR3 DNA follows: TGTGCCAGCAGCTTAACTCGGAGAAAGGGGACCCCCTACGAGCAGTACTTC.

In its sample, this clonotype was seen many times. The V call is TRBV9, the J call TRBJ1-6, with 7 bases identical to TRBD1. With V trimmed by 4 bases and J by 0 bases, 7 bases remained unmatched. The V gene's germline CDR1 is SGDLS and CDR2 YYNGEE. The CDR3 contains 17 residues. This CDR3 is CASSTQGEPSYNSPLHF. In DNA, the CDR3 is TGTGCCAGCAGCACGCAGGGGGAGCCCTCCTATAATTCACCCCTCCACTTT.

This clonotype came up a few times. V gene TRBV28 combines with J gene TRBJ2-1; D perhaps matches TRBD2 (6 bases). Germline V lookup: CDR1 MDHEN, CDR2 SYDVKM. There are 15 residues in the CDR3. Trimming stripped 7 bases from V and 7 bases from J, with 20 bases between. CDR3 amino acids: CASNPGVGGMNEQFF. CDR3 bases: TGTGCCAGCAATCCCGGGGTTGGAGGGATGAATGAGCAGTTCTTC.

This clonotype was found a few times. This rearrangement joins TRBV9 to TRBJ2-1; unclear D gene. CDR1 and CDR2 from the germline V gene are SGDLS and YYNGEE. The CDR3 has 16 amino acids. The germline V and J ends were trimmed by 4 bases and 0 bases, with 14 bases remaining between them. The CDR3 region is CASSPKWSTSYNEQFF. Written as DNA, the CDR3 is TGTGCCAGCAGCCCGAAGTGGTCCACCTCCTACAATGAGCAGTTCTTC.

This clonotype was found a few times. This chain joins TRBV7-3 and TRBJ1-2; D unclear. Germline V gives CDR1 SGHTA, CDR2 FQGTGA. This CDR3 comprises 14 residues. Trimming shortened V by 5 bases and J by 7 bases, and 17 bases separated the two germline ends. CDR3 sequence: CASSPLGGVFGYTF. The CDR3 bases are TGTGCCAGCAGCCCCCTAGGAGGAGTTTTTGGCTACACCTTC.

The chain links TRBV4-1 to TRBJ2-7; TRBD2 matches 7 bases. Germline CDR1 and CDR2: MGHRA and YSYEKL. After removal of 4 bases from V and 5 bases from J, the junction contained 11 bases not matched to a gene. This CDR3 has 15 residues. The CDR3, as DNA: TGCGCCAGCAGCCTAAGTAGGCTAGCGGAGGACGAGCAGTACTTC. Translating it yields CASSLSRLAEDEQYF.

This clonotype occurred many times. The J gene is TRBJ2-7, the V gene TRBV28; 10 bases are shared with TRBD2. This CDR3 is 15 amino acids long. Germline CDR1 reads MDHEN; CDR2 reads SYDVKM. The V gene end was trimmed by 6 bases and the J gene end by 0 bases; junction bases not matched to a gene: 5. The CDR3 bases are TGTGCCAGCAGAGGCAGCGGGAGGGTCTCCTACGAGCAGTACTTC. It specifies CASRGSGRVSYEQYF.

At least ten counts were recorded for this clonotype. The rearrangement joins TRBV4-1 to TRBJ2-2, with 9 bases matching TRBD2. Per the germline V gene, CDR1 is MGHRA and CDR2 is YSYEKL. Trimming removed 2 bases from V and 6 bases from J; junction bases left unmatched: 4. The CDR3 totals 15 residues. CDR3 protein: CASSQISGSAGELFF. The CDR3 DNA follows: TGCGCCAGCAGCCAAATTAGCGGGAGTGCCGGGGAGCTGTTTTTT.

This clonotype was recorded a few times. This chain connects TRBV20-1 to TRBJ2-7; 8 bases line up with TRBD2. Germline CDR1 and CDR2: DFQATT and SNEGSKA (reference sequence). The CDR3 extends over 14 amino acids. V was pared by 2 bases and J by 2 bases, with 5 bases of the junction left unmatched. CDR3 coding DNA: TGCAGTGCTAGACCGGGACTAGGAACCTACGAGCAGTACTTC. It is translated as CSARPGLGTYEQYF.

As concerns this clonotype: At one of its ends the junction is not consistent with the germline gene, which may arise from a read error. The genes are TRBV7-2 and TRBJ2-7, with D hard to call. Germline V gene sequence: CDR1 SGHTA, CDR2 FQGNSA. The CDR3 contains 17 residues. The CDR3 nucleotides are TGTGCCAGCAGTTCTTTGGATCGCGGCCGTACCTCCTACGTGCAGTACTTC. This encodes CASSSLDRGRTSYVQYF.

The chain's CDR3 is CASSLIGWGEAFF. The CDR3 DNA reads as TGTGCCAGCAGCTTAATTGGCTGGGGTGAAGCTTTCTTT. The chain uses TRBV5-6 and TRBJ1-1; D ambiguous. The CDR3 sequence is 13 residues long. Per the germline V gene, CDR1 is SGHDT and CDR2 is YYEEEE. V was shortened by 2 bases and J by 7 bases, with 12 bases between the two germline ends.

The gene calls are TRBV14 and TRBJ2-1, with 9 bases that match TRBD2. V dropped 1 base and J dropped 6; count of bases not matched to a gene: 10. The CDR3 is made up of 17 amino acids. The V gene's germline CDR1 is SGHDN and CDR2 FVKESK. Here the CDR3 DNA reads TGTGCCAGCAGCCAAGGTCGAGGCGGGGGGGCCCGCAATGAGCAGTTCTTC. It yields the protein CASSQGRGGGARNEQFF.

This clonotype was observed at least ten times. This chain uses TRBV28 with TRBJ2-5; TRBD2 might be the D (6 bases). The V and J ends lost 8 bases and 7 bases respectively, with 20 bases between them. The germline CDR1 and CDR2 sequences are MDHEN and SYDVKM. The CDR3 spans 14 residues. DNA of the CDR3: TGTGCCAGCTATCCGTTCAGTGCCGGGGGGACCCAGTACTTC. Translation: CASYPFSAGGTQYF.

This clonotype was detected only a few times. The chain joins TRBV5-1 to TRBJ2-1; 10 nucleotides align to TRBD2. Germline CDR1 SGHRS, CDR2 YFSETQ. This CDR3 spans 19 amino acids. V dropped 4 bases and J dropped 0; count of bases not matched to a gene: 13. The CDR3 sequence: CASSGEGLAGASSYNEQFF. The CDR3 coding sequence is TGCGCCAGCAGCGGGGAAGGGCTAGCGGGGGCGAGCTCCTACAATGAGCAGTTCTTC.

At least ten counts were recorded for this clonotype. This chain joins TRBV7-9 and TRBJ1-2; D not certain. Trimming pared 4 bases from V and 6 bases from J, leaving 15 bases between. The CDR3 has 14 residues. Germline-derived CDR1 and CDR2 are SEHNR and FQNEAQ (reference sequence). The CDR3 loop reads CASSSTAERDGYTF. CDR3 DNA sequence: TGTGCCAGCAGCTCCACGGCGGAAAGGGATGGCTACACCTTC.

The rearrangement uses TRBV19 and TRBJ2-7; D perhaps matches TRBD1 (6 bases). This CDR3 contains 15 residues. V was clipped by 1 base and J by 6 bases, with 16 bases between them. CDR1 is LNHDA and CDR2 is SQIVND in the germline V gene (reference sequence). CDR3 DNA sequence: TGTGCCAGTAGTATAGCGGCAGGGGATTTTCGCGAGCAGTACTTC. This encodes CASSIAAGDFREQYF.

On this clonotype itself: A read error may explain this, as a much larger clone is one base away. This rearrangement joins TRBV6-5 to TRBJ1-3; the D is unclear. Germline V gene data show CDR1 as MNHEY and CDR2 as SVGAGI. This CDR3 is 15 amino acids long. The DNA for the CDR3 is TGTGCCCGCAGTTACGGCAGTCTCTCTGGAAACACCATATATTTT. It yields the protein CARSYGSLSGNTIYF.

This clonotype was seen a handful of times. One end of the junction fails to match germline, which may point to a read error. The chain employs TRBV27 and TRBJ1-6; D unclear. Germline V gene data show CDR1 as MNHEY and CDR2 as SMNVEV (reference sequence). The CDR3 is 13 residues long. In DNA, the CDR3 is TGTGCCAGCAGTTTATCCTTTAATTCACCCCTCCACTTT. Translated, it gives CASSLSFNSPLHF.

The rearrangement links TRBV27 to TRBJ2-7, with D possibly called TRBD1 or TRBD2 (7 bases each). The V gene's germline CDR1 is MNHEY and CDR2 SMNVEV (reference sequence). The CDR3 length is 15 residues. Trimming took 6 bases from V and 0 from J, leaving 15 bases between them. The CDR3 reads CASRLRGGPSYEQYF. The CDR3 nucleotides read TGTGCCAGCAGGCTCAGGGGGGGGCCCTCCTACGAGCAGTACTTC.

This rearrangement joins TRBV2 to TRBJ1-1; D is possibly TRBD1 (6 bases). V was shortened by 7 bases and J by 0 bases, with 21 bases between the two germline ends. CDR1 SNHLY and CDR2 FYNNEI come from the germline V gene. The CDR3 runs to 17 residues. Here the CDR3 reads CASTFRGPGTVNTEAFF. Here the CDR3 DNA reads TGTGCCAGCACTTTTCGGGGGCCCGGGACGGTGAACACTGAAGCTTTCTTT.